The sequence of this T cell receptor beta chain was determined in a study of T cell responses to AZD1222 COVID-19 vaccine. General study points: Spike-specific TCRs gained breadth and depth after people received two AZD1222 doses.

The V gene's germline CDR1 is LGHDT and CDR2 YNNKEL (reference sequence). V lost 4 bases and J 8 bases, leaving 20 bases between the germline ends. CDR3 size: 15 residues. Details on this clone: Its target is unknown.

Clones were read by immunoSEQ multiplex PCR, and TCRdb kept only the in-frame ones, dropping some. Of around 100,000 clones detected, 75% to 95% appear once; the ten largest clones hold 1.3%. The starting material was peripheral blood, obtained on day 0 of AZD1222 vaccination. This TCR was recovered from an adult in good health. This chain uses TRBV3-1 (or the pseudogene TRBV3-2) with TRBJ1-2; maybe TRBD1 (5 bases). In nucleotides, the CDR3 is TGTGCCAGCAGCCTTTTGGGAGCCGGGGACGAGGGCTACACCTTC. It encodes CASSLLGAGDEGYTF.